The present entry profiles one T cell receptor (beta chain) with its context. This sample is part of a study of PD-1 blockade in classical Hodgkin lymphoma. Clones were read by immunoSEQ multiplex PCR, and TCRdb kept only the in-frame ones, dropping some. The repertoire holds around 25,000 clones, with around 84% as singletons. Every patient was affected by relapse after autologous stem cell transplantation, while exposure to brentuximab vedotin was not uniform. Thawed PBMCs were the source of CD4+ T cells, purified by magnetic negative selection. Sequenced here: CD4+ T cells from blood, sampled at baseline. This clonotype was sampled from a human donor with classical Hodgkin lymphoma.

The CDR3: CASSLRPIQYNEQFF. DNA for the CDR3: TGTGCCAGCAGCTTAAGACCAATCCAGTACAATGAGCAGTTCTTC. This chain uses TRBV7-3 with TRBJ2-1; no reliable D call. Germline V lookup: CDR1 SGHTA, CDR2 FQGTGA. The CDR3 sequence is 15 residues long. V lost 1 base and J 4 bases, leaving 11 bases between the germline ends.